One and the same sample provided the 10 T cell receptor beta chains below, sequenced in a study of cytomegalovirus exposure and HLA in healthy donors. The PCR employed 60 Vbeta primers together with 13 Jbeta primers. Repertoires were generated with immunoSEQ multiplex PCR, while TCRdb's copy carries only in-frame clones and drops some. Among 100,000 to 130,000 clones listed, 77% were seen once. Sequencing input: PBMCs. These receptors all stem from a male donor in good health and CMV-seronegative.

The V call is TRBV7-7, the J call TRBJ2-1; TRBD2 agrees at 7 bases. The CDR3 contains 13 residues. The V and J ends lost 5 bases and 10 bases, in that order; junction bases with no gene match: 8. Germline V gene data show CDR1 as SSHAT and CDR2 as FNYEAQ (reference sequence). CDR3 DNA: TGTGCCAGCAGCCCTAGCGGCGCCGGGGAGCAGTTCTTC. This gives the protein CASSPSGAGEQFF. The variable domain in full, completed from reference TRBV7-7 and TRBJ2-1, reads GAGVSQSPRYKVTKRGQDVTLRCDPISSHATLYWYQQALGQGPEFLTYFNYEAQPDKSGLPSDRFSAERPEGSISTLTIQRTEQRDSAMYRCASSPSGAGEQFFGPGTRLTVL.

V is TRBV27 and J is TRBJ2-2, with 9 bases that match TRBD1. With V trimmed by 8 bases and J by 4 bases, 11 bases remained unmatched. This CDR3 contains 16 residues. Per germline, CDR1 MNHEY and CDR2 SMNVEV (reference sequence). In nucleotides, the CDR3 is TGTGCCAGCGGTAGAGGACAGGGGAAGGGCACCGGGGAGCTGTTTTTT. This gives the protein CASGRGQGKGTGELFF.

The V gene is TRBV5-6, the J gene TRBJ1-4, with 11 bases lining up with TRBD1. From germline, CDR1 is SGHDT and CDR2 YYEEEE. The CDR3 is made up of 16 amino acids. V lost 4 bases to trimming and J lost 6 bases; unmatched junction nucleotides: 8. The CDR3 loop is CASSTSGQGAHEKLFF. CDR3 coding DNA: TGTGCCAGCAGCACCAGCGGACAGGGGGCACATGAAAAACTGTTTTTT.

V gene TRBV19 combines with J gene TRBJ2-3, with TRBD2 identical over 7 bases. The CDR3 runs to 15 residues. Per germline, CDR1 LNHDA and CDR2 SQIVND (reference sequence). Germline trimming cut 5 bases from V and 4 bases from J; bases unmatched to any gene: 9. The CDR3 protein is CASSLLAVPPDTQYF. As DNA, the CDR3 is TGTGCCAGTAGTTTGCTAGCGGTTCCACCAGATACGCAGTATTTT.

The rearrangement joins TRBV6-6 to TRBJ2-7; perhaps TRBD2 as D (6 bases). Trimming took off 7 bases at V and 2 bases at J, with 15 bases between the two ends. The germline V gene encodes CDR1 MNHNY and CDR2 SVGAGI (reference sequence). CDR3 length: 14 residues. The CDR3 DNA reads as TGTGCCAGCAAAACGACGGGAGCTGCCTACGAGCAGTACTTC. Translating gives CASKTTGAAYEQYF.

This clone was counted only a few times. V gene TRBV6-1 combines with J gene TRBJ1-3, with D unclear. V dropped 6 bases and J dropped 0 bases, with 9 bases sitting between them. This CDR3 region has 14 residues. In germline, CDR1 is MNHNS, CDR2 SASEGT. As DNA, the CDR3 is TGTGCCAGCAGCTTTAGAGGCTCTGGAAACACCATATATTTT. Its protein product is CASSFRGSGNTIYF.

This clone was observed a single time. One end of the junction does not line up with germline, which may come from a read error. V and J are TRBV9 and TRBJ2-5; possibly TRBD2 for D (5 bases). The germline CDR1 and CDR2 sequences are SGDLS and YYNGEE. This CDR3 contains 12 residues. This CDR3 reads CASSVEGPGENF. CDR3 sequence (DNA): TGTGCCAGCAGCGTAGAGGGCCCCGGGGAGAACTTC.

This chain uses TRBV7-9 with TRBJ2-6; the D is unclear. V lost 7 bases and J 0 bases, leaving 16 bases between the germline ends. CDR1 is SEHNR and CDR2 is FQNEAQ in the germline V gene (reference sequence). The CDR3 sequence is 17 residues long. In DNA form, the CDR3 reads TGTGCCAGCACCCTTAAGCCTGATGACTCTGGGGCCAACGTCCTGACTTTC. This sequence encodes CASTLKPDDSGANVLTF. The whole variable domain, filled in from reference TRBV7-9 and TRBJ2-6, reads DTGVSQNPRHKITKRGQNVTFRCDPISEHNRLYWYRQTLGQGPEFLTYFQNEAQLEKSRLLSDRFSAERPKGSFSTLEIQRTEQGDSAMYLCASTLKPDDSGANVLTFGAGSRLTVL.

The chain combines TRBV14 with TRBJ2-2; D not resolved. There are 16 residues in the CDR3. Between the trimmed V and J ends, which lost 1 base and 1 base, there was a span of 10 bases. In germline, CDR1 is SGHDN, CDR2 FVKESK. This chain's CDR3 is CASSQVSGLNTGELFF. The CDR3 DNA sequence: TGTGCCAGCAGCCAAGTTTCGGGTCTGAACACCGGGGAGCTGTTTTTT. The full variable domain, rest sourced from reference TRBV14 and TRBJ2-2, is EAGVTQFPSHSVIEKGQTVTLRCDPISGHDNLYWYRRVMGKEIKFLLHFVKESKQDESGMPNNRFLAERTGGTYSTLKVQPAELEDSGVYFCASSQVSGLNTGELFFGEGSRLTVL.

In this sample, this clone turned up a few times. The CDR3 nucleotides are TGTGCCAGCAGTAAGATCCGGGACAGGGACACAGATACGCAGTATTTT. Encoded protein: CASSKIRDRDTDTQYF. The chain combines TRBV28 with TRBJ2-3; 9 bases are a match to TRBD1. Germline V CDR1 and CDR2: MDHEN, SYDVKM. The junction had 8 bases not matched to a gene; V was cut back by 5 bases and J by 2 bases. This CDR3 region has 16 residues.